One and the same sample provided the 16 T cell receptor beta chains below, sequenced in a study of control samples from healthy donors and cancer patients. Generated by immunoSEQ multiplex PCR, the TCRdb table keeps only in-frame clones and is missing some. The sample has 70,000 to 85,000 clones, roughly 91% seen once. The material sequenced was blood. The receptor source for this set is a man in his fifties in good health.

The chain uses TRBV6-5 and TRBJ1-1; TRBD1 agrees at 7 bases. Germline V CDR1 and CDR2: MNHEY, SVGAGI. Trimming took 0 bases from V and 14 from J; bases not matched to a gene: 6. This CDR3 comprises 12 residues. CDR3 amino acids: CASSYSGQQRFF. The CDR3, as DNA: TGTGCCAGCAGTTACTCGGGACAGCAACGGTTCTTT.

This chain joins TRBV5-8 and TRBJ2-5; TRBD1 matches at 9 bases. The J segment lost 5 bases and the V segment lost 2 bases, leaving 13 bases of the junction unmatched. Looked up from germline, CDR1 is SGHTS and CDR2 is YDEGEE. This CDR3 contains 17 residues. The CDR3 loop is CASSFMWTGDEWETQYF. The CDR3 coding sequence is TGTGCCAGCAGCTTTATGTGGACAGGGGATGAGTGGGAGACCCAGTACTTC.

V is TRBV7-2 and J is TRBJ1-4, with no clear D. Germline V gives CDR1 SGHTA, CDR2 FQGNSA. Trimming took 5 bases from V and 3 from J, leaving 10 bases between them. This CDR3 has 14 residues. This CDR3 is CASSPGRANEKLFF. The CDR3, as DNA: TGTGCCAGCAGCCCAGGTAGGGCTAATGAAAAACTGTTTTTT.

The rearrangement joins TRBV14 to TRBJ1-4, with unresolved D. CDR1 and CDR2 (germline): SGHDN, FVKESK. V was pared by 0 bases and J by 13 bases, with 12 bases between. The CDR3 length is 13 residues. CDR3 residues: CASSQDKTVGLFF. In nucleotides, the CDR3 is TGTGCCAGCAGCCAAGATAAAACCGTCGGACTGTTTTTT.

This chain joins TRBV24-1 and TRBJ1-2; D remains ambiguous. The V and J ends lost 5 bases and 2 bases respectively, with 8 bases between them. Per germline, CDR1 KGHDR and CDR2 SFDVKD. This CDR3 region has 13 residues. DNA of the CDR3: TGTGCCACCAGTGGGGTAGGGAACTATGGCTACACCTTC. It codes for CATSGVGNYGYTF.

The CDR3 is CASSPNYEQYF. In nucleotides, the CDR3 is TGTGCCAGCAGTCCGAACTACGAGCAGTACTTC. The chain recombines TRBV6-5 with TRBJ2-7; D unresolved. The germline CDR1 and CDR2 sequences are MNHEY and SVGAGI. The CDR3 is made up of 11 amino acids. Trimming shortened V by 5 bases and J by 3 bases, and 5 bases separated the two germline ends.

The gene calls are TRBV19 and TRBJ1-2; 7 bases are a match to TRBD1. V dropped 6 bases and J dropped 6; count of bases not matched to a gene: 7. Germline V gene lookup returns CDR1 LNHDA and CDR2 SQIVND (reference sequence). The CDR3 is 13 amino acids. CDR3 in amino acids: CASSSWDRNGYTF. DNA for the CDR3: TGTGCCAGTAGCTCCTGGGACAGAAATGGCTACACCTTC. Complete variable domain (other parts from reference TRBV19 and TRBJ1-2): DGGITQSPKYLFRKEGQNVTLSCEQNLNHDAMYWYRQDPGQGLRLIYYSQIVNDFQKGDIAEGYSVSREKKESFPLTVTSAQKNPTAFYLCASSSWDRNGYTFGSGTRLTVV.

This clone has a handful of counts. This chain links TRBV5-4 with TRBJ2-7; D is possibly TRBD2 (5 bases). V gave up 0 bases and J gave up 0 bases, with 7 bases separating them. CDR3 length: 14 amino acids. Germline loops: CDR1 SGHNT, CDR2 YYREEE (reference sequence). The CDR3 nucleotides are TGTGCCAGCAGCTTGGGAGGGAGCTCCTACGAGCAGTACTTC. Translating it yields CASSLGGSSYEQYF.

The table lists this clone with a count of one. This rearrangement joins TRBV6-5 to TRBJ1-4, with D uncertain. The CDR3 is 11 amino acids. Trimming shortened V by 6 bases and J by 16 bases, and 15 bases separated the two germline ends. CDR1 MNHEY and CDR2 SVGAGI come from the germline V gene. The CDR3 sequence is CASSQPRRQFF. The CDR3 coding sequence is TGTGCCAGCAGCCAACCCAGAAGACAGTTTTTT.

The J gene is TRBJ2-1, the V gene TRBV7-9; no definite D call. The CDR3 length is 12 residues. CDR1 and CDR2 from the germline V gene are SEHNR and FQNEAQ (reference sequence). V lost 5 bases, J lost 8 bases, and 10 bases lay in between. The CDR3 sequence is CASSEFVDEQFF. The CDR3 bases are TGTGCCAGCAGCGAATTCGTCGATGAGCAGTTCTTC.

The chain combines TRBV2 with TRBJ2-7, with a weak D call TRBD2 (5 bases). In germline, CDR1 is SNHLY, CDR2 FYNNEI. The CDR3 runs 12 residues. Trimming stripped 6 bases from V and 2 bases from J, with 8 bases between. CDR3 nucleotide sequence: TGTGCCAGCAGGGGGAGCACCTACGAGCAGTACTTC. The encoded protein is CASRGSTYEQYF.

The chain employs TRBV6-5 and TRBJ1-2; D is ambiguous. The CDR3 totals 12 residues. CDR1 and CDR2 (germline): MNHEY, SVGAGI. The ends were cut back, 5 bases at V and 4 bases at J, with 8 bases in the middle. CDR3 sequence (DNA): TGTGCCAGCAGTCAAATTGGCTATGGCTACACCTTC. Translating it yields CASSQIGYGYTF.

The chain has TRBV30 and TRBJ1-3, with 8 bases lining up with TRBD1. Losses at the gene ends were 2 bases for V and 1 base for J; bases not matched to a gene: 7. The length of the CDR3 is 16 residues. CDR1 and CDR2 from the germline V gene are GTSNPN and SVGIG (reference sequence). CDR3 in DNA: TGTGCCTGGAGTAAAGGACAGGGTCGATCTGGAAACACCATATATTTT. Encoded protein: CAWSKGQGRSGNTIYF.

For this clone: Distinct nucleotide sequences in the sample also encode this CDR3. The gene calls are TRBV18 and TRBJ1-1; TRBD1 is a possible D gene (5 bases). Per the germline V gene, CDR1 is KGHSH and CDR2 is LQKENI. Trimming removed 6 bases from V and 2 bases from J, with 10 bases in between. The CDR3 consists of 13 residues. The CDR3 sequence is CASSPGANTEAFF. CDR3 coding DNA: TGTGCCAGCTCTCCCGGGGCCAACACTGAAGCTTTCTTT. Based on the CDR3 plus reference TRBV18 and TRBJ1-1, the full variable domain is NAGVMQNPRHLVRRRGQEARLRCSPMKGHSHVYWYRQLPEEGLKFMVYLQKENIIDESGMPKERFSAEFPKEGPSILRIQQVVRGDSAAYFCASSPGANTEAFFGQGTRLTVV.

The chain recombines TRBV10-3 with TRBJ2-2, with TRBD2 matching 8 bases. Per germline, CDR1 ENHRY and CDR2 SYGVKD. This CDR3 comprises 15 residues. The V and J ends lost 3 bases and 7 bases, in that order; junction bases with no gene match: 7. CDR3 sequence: CAISEATSVGGELFF. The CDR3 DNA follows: TGTGCCATCAGTGAAGCGACTAGCGTAGGCGGGGAGCTGTTTTTT.

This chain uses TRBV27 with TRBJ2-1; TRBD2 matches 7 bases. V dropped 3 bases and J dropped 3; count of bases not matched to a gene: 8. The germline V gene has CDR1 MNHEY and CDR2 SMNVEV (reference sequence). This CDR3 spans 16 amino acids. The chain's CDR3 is CASSFRGRGDYNEQFF. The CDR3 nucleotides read TGTGCCAGCAGTTTTCGGGGGAGGGGTGACTACAATGAGCAGTTCTTC.